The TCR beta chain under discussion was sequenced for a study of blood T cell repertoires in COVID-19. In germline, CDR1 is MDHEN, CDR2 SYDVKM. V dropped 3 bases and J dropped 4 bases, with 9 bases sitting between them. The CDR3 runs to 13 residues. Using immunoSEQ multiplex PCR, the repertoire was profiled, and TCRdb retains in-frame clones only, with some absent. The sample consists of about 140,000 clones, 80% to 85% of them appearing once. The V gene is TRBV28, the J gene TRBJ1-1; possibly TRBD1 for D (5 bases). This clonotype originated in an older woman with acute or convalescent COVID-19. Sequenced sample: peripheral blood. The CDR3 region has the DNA TGTGCCAGCAGTTTGGAGGGGAGCACTGAAGCTTTCTTT. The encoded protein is CASSLEGSTEAFF.